The T cell receptor (beta chain) described here comes from a study of blood T cell repertoires in COVID-19. Study-level information: From the United States, Italy and Spain came samples of acute and convalescent COVID-19. Nucleic acid was either cDNA or gDNA, and it came from T cells, B-cell-depleted T cells, or PBMCs.

CDR3 length: 16 amino acids. The V end lost 1 base, the J end lost 5 bases, and 13 bases lay between the germline ends. In germline, CDR1 is KGHDR, CDR2 SFDVKD. Source study methods: It was from reference gene primer amplification that nucleated cell counts were estimated. Using immunoSEQ multiplex PCR, the repertoire was profiled, and TCRdb retains in-frame clones only, with some absent. V, J and clone size are taken as reported in that table, and D and trimming were inferred from the DNA itself. The sample contains 50,000 to 70,000 clones, around 89% of which appear only once. The sample comprised peripheral blood. This chain links TRBV24-1 with TRBJ1-4, with D perhaps matching TRBD1 (5 bases). This receptor was obtained from a human donor with active COVID-19. The donor label of this sample is uncertain. CDR3 in amino acids: CATSDFVGGGNEKLFF. CDR3 DNA sequence: TGTGCCACCAGTGATTTTGTGGGGGGAGGGAATGAAAAACTGTTTTTT.